This T cell receptor (beta chain) originates from a study of blood T cell repertoires in COVID-19. The V gene end was trimmed by 4 bases and the J gene end by 1 base; junction bases not matched to a gene: 5. Germline assignment: CDR1 MNHEY and CDR2 SVGAGI. The CDR3 is 15 residues long. Repertoires were generated with immunoSEQ multiplex PCR, while TCRdb's copy carries only in-frame clones and drops some. The sample shows some 150,000 clones, around 83% of them seen only once. The chain links TRBV6-5 to TRBJ2-5; 8 bases are a match to TRBD2. The source is a man in his forties or fifties who had recovered from COVID-19. The sequencing input was PBMCs or T cells enriched from blood (not recorded which). In DNA form, the CDR3 reads TGTGCCAGCAGTTCGCCGGGGGGGGCCCAAGAGACCCAGTACTTC. It specifies CASSSPGGAQETQYF.